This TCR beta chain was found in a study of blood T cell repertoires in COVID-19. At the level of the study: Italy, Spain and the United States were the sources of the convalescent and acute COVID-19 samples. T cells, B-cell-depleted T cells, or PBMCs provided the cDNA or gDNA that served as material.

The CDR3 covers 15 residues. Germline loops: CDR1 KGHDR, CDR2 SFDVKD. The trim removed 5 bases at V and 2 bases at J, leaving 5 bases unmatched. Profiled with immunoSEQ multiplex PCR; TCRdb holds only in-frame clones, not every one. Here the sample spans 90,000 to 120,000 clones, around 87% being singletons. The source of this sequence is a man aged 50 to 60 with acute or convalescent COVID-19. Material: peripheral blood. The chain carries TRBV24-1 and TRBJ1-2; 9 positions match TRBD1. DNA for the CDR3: TGTGCCACCAGTGCGGCCGGGACAGGGAACTATGGCTACACCTTC. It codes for CATSAAGTGNYGYTF.